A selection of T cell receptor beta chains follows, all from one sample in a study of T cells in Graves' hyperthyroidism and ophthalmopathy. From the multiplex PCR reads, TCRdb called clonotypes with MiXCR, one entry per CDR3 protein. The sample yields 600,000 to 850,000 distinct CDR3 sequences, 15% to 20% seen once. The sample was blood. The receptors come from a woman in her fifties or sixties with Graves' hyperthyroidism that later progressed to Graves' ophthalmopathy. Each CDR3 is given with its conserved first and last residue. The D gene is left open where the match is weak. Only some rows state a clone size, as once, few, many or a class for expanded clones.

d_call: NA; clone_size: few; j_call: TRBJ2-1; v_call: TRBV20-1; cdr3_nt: TGCAGTGCTAGAGGTGGTTCCAATGAGCAGTTCTTC; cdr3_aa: CSARGGSNEQFF
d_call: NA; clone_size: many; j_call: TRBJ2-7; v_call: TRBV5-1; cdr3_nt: TGCGCCAGCAGCTTAGAGCGGGCAGGGGCCCGCGAGCAGTACTTC; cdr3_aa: CASSLERAGAREQYF
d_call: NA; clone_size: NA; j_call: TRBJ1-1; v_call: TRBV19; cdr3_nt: TGTGCCAGTAGTATGGTCCCCCGAAACACTGAAGCTTTCTTT; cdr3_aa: CASSMVPRNTEAFF
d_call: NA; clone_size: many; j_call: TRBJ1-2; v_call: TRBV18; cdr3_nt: TGTGCCAGCTCACCGGACGCGAGCTATGGCTACACCTTC; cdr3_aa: CASSPDASYGYTF
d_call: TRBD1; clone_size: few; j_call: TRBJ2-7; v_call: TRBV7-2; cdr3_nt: TGTGCCAGCACCAGACAGGGGGCCTCCTACGAGCAGTACTTC; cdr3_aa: CASTRQGASYEQYF
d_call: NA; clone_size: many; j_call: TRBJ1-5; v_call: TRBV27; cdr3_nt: TGTGCCAGCAGTTTTAGCGGTAGCAATCAGCCCCAGCATTTT; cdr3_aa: CASSFSGSNQPQHF
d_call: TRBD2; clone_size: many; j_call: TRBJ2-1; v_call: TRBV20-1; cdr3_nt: TGCAGTGCCCCCGCTAGCGGGGCTGGTAATGAGCAGTTCTTC; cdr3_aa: CSAPASGAGNEQFF
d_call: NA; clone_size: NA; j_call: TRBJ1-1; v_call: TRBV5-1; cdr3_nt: TGCGCCAGCAGCACAAACCAAGAGAACACTGAAGCTTTCTTT; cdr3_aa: CASSTNQENTEAFF
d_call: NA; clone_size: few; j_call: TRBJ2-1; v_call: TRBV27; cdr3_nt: TGTGCCAGCAGTTTTTCCCAGGCCCTATACAATGAGCAGTTCTTC; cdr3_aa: CASSFSQALYNEQFF
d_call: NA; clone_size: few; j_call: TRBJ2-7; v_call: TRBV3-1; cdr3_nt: TGTGCCAGCAGCCAAGAATCCGCTGGAGTGGGACCCCCCTACGAGCAGTACTTC; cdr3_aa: CASSQESAGVGPPYEQYF
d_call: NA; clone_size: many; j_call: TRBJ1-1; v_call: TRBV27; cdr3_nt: TGTGCCAGCAGTTGGAGGGAAGGCGCTGAAGCTTTCTTT; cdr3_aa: CASSWREGAEAFF
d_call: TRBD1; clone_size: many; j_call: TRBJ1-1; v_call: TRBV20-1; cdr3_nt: TGCAGTGCCAAAAGGACAGGGGGCTTTAGAGTTGAAGCTTTCTTT; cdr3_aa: CSAKRTGGFRVEAFF
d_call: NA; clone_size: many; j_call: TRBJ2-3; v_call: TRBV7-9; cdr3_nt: TGTGCCAGCAGCTTAGGAGGGCTCAGCACAGATACGCAGTATTTT; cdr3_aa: CASSLGGLSTDTQYF
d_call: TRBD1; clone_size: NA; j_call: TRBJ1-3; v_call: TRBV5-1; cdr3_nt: TGCGCCAGCAGGGGGACAGGGGCAGGAAACACCATATATTTT; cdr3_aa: CASRGTGAGNTIYF
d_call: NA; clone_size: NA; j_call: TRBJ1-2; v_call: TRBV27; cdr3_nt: TGTGCCAGCAGTTTTCAGTCCGGCTATGGCTACACCTTC; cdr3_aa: CASSFQSGYGYTF
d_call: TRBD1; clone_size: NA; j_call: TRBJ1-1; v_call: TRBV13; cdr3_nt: TGTGCCAGCAGCTCATACTTAGGGGGCGTCACTGAAGCTTTCTTT; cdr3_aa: CASSSYLGGVTEAFF
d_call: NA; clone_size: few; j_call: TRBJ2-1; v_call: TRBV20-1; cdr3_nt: TGCAGTGCTAGGGCGCCTTTGGAGGGCTATGAGCAGTTCTTC; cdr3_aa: CSARAPLEGYEQFF
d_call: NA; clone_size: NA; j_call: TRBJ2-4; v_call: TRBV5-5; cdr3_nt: TGTGCCAGCAGCTCAGGACTAACAGAAAACATTCAGTACTTC; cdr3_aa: CASSSGLTENIQYF
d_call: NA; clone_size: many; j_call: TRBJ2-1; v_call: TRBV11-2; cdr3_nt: TGTGCCAGCAGCTTTAGGCTAGCGAGCGATGAGCAGTTCTTC; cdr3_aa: CASSFRLASDEQFF
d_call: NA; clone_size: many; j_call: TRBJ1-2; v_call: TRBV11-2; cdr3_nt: TGTGCCAGCAGCTTAGGGGTGTTCGGCTACACCTTC; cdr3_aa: CASSLGVFGYTF
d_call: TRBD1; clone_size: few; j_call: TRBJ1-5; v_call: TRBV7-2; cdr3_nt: TGTGCCAGCAGGAGCGGGGCAGGGGGTATTTTGGGTTTACAGCCCCAGCATTTT; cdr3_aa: CASRSGAGGILGLQPQHF
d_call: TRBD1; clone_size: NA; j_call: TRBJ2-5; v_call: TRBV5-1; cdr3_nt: TGCGCCAGCAGCTCGTTAATACGATTTACTCACAGGGGGCCCCAAGAGACCCAGTACTTC; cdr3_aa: CASSSLIRFTHRGPQETQYF
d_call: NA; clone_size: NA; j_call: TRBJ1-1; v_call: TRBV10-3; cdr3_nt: TGTGCCAGCCATGCGGGTCGCACTGAAGCTTTCTTT; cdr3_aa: CASHAGRTEAFF